Listed below are T cell receptor beta chains from one sample, sequenced in a study of radiotherapy plus CTLA-4 blockade in lung cancer. Here immunoSEQ multiplex PCR was the method, and the copy in TCRdb shows in-frame clones only, minus some. Counted here are about 49,000 clones, roughly 73% occurring once; the ten biggest clones make up roughly 3.5%. Material: peripheral blood, obtained from a patient treated with radiotherapy plus ipilimumab. Receptors were obtained from a human donor with non-small cell lung cancer who had a complete response to radiotherapy plus ipilimumab. Each CDR3 is given with its conserved first and last residue. A D gene is named only where the DNA matches it firmly. A clone size is listed for some rows: how often the clone was seen (once, few, many), or a class if it is expanded.

v_call	d_call	j_call	clone_size	cdr3_nt	cdr3_aa
TRBV19	TRBD1	TRBJ2-7	NA	TGTGCCAGTAGTATACGACCAGGGGGCCCCTACGAGCAGTACTTC	CASSIRPGGPYEQYF
TRBV2	TRBD1	TRBJ1-2	NA	TGTGCCAGCAGGGGGGTTGGACAGGGTGACTATGGCTACACCTTC	CASRGVGQGDYGYTF
TRBV5-4	TRBD2	TRBJ2-1	NA	TGTGCCAGCAGCTTACCTTTAGCGGGAGCGGTAAATGAGCAGTTCTTC	CASSLPLAGAVNEQFF
TRBV28	TRBD1	TRBJ1-3	NA	TGTGCCAGCAGTCTGGGACAGGGGGTAGCGCACACCATATATTTT	CASSLGQGVAHTIYF
TRBV30	NA	TRBJ2-7	NA	TGTGCCTGGAGTGTGGGCAGGGCATACGAGCAGTACTTC	CAWSVGRAYEQYF
TRBV6-6	TRBD1	TRBJ2-7	NA	TGTGCCAGCAGAGGGACAGACTCCTACGAGCAGTACTTC	CASRGTDSYEQYF
TRBV11-2	NA	TRBJ1-1	many	TGTGCCAGCAGGCTGGGGGGCACTGAAGCTTTCTTT	CASRLGGTEAFF
TRBV9	NA	TRBJ2-5	once	TGTGCCAGCAGCGTAACACAGGGTTCGGCGGAGACCCAGTACTTC	CASSVTQGSAETQYF
TRBV11-3	NA	TRBJ2-2	NA	TGTGCCAGCAGCTTAGATTCAACCGGGGAGCTGTTTTTT	CASSLDSTGELFF
TRBV7-7	NA	TRBJ2-5	NA	TGTGCCAGCAGCCCTACACGGGGGAGCCAAGAGACCCAGTACTTC	CASSPTRGSQETQYF
TRBV28	TRBD1	TRBJ1-5	few	TGTGCCAGCAGTTTGGACAGGGGGAACAATCAGCCCCAGCATTTT	CASSLDRGNNQPQHF
TRBV7-9	TRBD2	TRBJ2-1	NA	TGTGCCAGCAGCTTAGCCGCGGGAGTAGGAGCCTACAATGAGCAGTTCTTC	CASSLAAGVGAYNEQFF
TRBV19	TRBD1	TRBJ1-5	few	TGTGCCAGTAGTACGACAGGGTATCAGCCCCAGCATTTT	CASSTTGYQPQHF
TRBV7-3	TRBD2	TRBJ2-1	NA	TGTGCCAGCAGCCCCGGGACTAGCGGGAGTAAGGATGAGCAGTTCTTC	CASSPGTSGSKDEQFF
TRBV2	TRBD1	TRBJ2-2	NA	TGTGCCAGCAGTCAACAGGGGAAGAACACCGGGGAGCTGTTTTTT	CASSQQGKNTGELFF
TRBV7-9	NA	TRBJ2-2	NA	TGTGCCAGCAGCCCCTTCGTACTATCGACCGGGGAGCTGTTTTTT	CASSPFVLSTGELFF
TRBV27	TRBD2	TRBJ2-7	NA	TGTGCCAGCAGTTTAGAGAGCGGGAGCTACGAGCAGTACTTC	CASSLESGSYEQYF
TRBV7-2	NA	TRBJ1-5	NA	TGTGCCAGCAGCCTGTCGGCAGGGAACAATCAGCCCCAGCATTTT	CASSLSAGNNQPQHF
TRBV4-3	TRBD1	TRBJ1-2	few	TGCGCCAGCAGCCAAGATGGACAGGGGGGCGGGGTGAGCTATGGCTACACCTTC	CASSQDGQGGGVSYGYTF
TRBV11-2	NA	TRBJ2-5	NA	TGTGCCAGCAGTTGGGGAGGCCCACCGGAGACCCAGTACTTC	CASSWGGPPETQYF
TRBV28	NA	TRBJ2-7	NA	TGTGCCACGCAGTACCTCCCCGGGGGATACGAGCAGTACTTC	CATQYLPGGYEQYF
TRBV5-1	NA	TRBJ1-2	NA	TGCGCCAGCAGCTTGTCGGGAAACTATGGCTACACCTTC	CASSLSGNYGYTF
TRBV28	NA	TRBJ2-3	few	TGTGCCAGCAGTCGACCGGGACTTCGGGCAGATACGCAGTATTTT	CASSRPGLRADTQYF
TRBV19	TRBD1	TRBJ1-2	NA	TGTGCCAGTAGTATAGACCTGCCGGGACAGGGAACTAACTATGGCTACACCTTC	CASSIDLPGQGTNYGYTF
TRBV7-8	TRBD1	TRBJ2-2	NA	TGTGCCAGCAGCTTACCGACAGGGGGTTTCGGGGAGCTGTTTTTT	CASSLPTGGFGELFF
TRBV29-1	NA	TRBJ1-2	NA	TGCAGCGTTGCCCGGGGGGCATCTAACTATGGCTACACCTTC	CSVARGASNYGYTF
TRBV30	TRBD2	TRBJ2-1	NA	TGTGCCTGGAGATCAAGCGGGAGTTTCTATGAGCAGTTCTTC	CAWRSSGSFYEQFF
TRBV7-9	NA	TRBJ2-3	NA	TGTGCCAGCAGCTTAACAGGAACCGCAGATACGCAGTATTTT	CASSLTGTADTQYF
TRBV19	NA	TRBJ1-3	few	TGTGCCAGTAGTATGGCGGGCTCCCCTGGAAACACCATATATTTT	CASSMAGSPGNTIYF
TRBV6-5	NA	TRBJ1-1	NA	TGTGCCAGCAGCCAATCGAGGGGAGCGGGGACCCAAGCTTTCTTT	CASSQSRGAGTQAFF
TRBV25-1	TRBD1	TRBJ2-7	NA	TGTGCCAGTTCCGGGACAGGTGTTGTACACGAGCAGTACTTC	CASSGTGVVHEQYF
TRBV6-5	NA	TRBJ1-1	NA	TGTGCCAGCAGCCTAGGAGGACAGACGAACACTGAAGCTTTCTTT	CASSLGGQTNTEAFF
TRBV5-1	TRBD1	TRBJ1-1	NA	TGCGCCAGCAGCCCGGGGACAGGAGGGAACACTGAAGCTTTCTTT	CASSPGTGGNTEAFF
TRBV7-9	NA	TRBJ2-1	NA	TGTGCCAGCAGCCCCCCCTTCAATGAGCAGTTCTTC	CASSPPFNEQFF
TRBV10-3	NA	TRBJ1-2	NA	TGTGCCATCAGTGTACAGGGTCCCTATGGCTACACCTTC	CAISVQGPYGYTF
TRBV6-5	NA	TRBJ2-2	NA	TGTGCTGAACAAGGGGGGGGGTTGTATACCGGGGAGCTGTTTTTT	CAEQGGGLYTGELFF
TRBV19	TRBD1	TRBJ1-3	NA	TGTGCCAGTAGACCAGACAGGGGAGTAAACACCATATATTTT	CASRPDRGVNTIYF
TRBV15	NA	TRBJ1-2	NA	TGTGCCACCAGCAGAGACCTAGAAAGGCCCGGCTACACCTTC	CATSRDLERPGYTF
TRBV2	NA	TRBJ2-2	NA	TGTGCCAGCTCGTTCAGACTGAACACCGGGGAGCTGTTTTTT	CASSFRLNTGELFF